This T cell receptor beta chain was sequenced during a study of cytomegalovirus exposure and HLA in healthy donors. The study, taken as a whole, reports: The only immune exposure information that was available was CMV serostatus.

Concerning this clone itself: Its antigen is still unknown.

Amplification used 60 Vbeta primers and 13 Jbeta primers. The data were produced by immunoSEQ multiplex PCR, yet TCRdb's version contains in-frame clones alone and is incomplete. The data show fewer than 130,000 clones, about three quarters seen once. Germline assignment: CDR1 KGHSH and CDR2 LQKENI. This CDR3 has 17 residues. J gave up 6 bases and V 6 bases, and 16 bases lay outside the gene matches. The chain couples TRBV18 to TRBJ2-1, with TRBD1 matching over 8 bases. This receptor was identified in a woman in her sixties or seventies in good health and CMV-seropositive. The sequenced material came from PBMCs. The CDR3 protein is CASSPSGQAGGGNEQFF. In nucleotides, the CDR3 is TGTGCCAGCTCCCCCTCGGGTCAGGCAGGGGGCGGCAATGAGCAGTTCTTC.